What follows is one T cell receptor beta chain and its context. Antigen specificity is unknown. This sample was taken from a study of T cell repertoires in cytomegalovirus infection. Study-level background: Indicated by public TCR beta signatures were CMV infection and matching HLA type. Overall study findings and caveats: Cumulative frequency (of public TCR beta family members) identified carriers of CMV plus the relevant HLA. Dominant in the ex vivo response were TCR beta clonotypes restricted by HLA-C and specific for CMV.

From germline, CDR1 is MDHEN and CDR2 SYDVKM. V shed 4 bases, J shed 2 bases, and the junction held 5 bases outside the gene matches. This CDR3 is built from 15 residues. TCRdb used MiXCR to reprocess the reads, holding one entry per CDR3 protein. This table has around 740,000 distinct CDR3 sequences, less than 40% appearing once. This clonotype was sampled from a human donor in good health (CMV status not recorded). Some clones in this sample may be carry-over from other donors' samples. Input material: PBMCs. This chain connects TRBV28 to TRBJ2-7, with 10 bases identical to TRBD2. This CDR3 is CASSWDSGRTYEQYF. CDR3 DNA sequence: TGTGCCAGCAGTTGGGATAGCGGGAGGACCTACGAGCAGTACTTC.